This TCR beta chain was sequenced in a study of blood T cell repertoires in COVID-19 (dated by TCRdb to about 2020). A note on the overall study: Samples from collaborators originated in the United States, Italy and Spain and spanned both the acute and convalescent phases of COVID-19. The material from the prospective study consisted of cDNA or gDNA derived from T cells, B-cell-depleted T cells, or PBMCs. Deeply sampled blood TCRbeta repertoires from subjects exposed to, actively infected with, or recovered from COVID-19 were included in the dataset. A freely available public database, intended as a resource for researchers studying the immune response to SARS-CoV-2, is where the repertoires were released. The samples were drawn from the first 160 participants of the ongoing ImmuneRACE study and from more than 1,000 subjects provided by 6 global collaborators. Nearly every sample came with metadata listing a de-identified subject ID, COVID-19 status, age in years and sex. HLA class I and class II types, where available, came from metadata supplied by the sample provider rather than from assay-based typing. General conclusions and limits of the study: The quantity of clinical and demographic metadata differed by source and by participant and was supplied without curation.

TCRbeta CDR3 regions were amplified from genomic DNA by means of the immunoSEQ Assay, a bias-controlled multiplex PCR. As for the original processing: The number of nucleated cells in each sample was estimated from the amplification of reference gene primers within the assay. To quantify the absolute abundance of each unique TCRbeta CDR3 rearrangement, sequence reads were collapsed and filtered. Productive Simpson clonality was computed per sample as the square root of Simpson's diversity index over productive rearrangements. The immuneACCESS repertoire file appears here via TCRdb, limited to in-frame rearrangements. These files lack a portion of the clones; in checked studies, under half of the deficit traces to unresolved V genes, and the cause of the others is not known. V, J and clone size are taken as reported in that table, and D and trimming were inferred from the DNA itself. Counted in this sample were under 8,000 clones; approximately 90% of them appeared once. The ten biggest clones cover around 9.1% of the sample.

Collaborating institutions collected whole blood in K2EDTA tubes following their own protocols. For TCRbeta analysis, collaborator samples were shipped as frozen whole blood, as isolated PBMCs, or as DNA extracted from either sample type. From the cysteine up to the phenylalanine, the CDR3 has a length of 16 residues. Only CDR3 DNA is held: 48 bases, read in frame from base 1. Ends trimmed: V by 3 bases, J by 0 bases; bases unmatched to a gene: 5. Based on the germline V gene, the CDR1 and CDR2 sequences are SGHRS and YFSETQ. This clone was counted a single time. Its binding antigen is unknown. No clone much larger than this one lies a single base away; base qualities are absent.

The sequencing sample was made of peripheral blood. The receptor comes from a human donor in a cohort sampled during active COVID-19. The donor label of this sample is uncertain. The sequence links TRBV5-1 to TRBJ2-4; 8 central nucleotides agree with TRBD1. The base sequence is TGCGCCAGCAGCTCCGCAGGGGGCCTAGCCAAAAACATTCAGTACTTC. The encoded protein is CASSSAGGLAKNIQYF.